Sequencing of this TCR beta chain was carried out in a study of blood T cell repertoires in COVID-19. Study-wide context: The United States, Italy and Spain were the sources of the acute and convalescent COVID-19 samples. The analysed material was cDNA or gDNA that came from T cells, B-cell-depleted T cells, or PBMCs.

CDR1 is SGHDN and CDR2 is FVKESK in the germline V gene. CDR3 length: 13 residues. The germline V and J ends were trimmed by 2 bases and 6 bases, with 11 bases remaining between them. As handled by the study authors: Amplified reference gene primers provided the basis for estimating nucleated cell counts. Clones were sequenced by immunoSEQ multiplex PCR, and TCRdb holds only the in-frame ones, with some missing. V, J and clone size derive from that table, while D and trimming were established from the DNA sequence. There are 200,000 to 250,000 clones in the sample; approximately 90% occur only once, and 1% to 1.5% lies in the top ten.

The specimen sequenced was peripheral blood. The V gene is TRBV14, the J gene TRBJ2-7; the D is unclear. The receptor comes from a man aged 30 to 39 with acute or convalescent COVID-19. CDR3 sequence (DNA): TGTGCCAGCAGCCAACCCTTGCCGGGCGAGCAGTACTTC. Its protein is CASSQPLPGEQYF. The full variable domain, with the rest looked up from reference TRBV14 and TRBJ2-7, is EAGVTQFPSHSVIEKGQTVTLRCDPISGHDNLYWYRRVMGKEIKFLLHFVKESKQDESGMPNNRFLAERTGGTYSTLKVQPAELEDSGVYFCASSQPLPGEQYFGPGTRLTVT.